This T cell receptor (beta chain) was recorded in a study of Tregs in tolerant kidney transplant recipients. For this clone: No antigen is known for it.

Trimming left V 0 bases short and J 2 bases short, with 8 bases between. Germline V lookup: CDR1 SGHNT, CDR2 YYREEE (reference sequence). The CDR3 consists of 14 residues. Study findings and constraints: Biological reproducibility was not directly addressed in this study.

Method: immunoSEQ multiplex PCR; TCRdb's copy keeps in-frame clones and lacks some. The top ten clones hold about 0.61% of a sample with around 77,000 clones, 95% to 98% of them seen once. CD4+CD25+CD127- Tregs, CD4+CD25- non-Tregs, CD4 and CD8 cells were sorted. This receptor was taken from a human donor who received a combined kidney and bone marrow transplant. This chain links TRBV5-4 with TRBJ1-2, with D perhaps TRBD1 (5 bases). The sample here was CD4+ T cells from blood, taken before the transplant. The CDR3 sequence: CASSLAPGNYGYTF. In DNA, the CDR3 is TGTGCCAGCAGCTTGGCCCCAGGGAACTATGGCTACACCTTC.